This TCR beta chain was sequenced during a study of blood T cell repertoires in COVID-19. At the level of the study: Sites in the United States, Italy and Spain provided acute and convalescent COVID-19 samples. From T cells, B-cell-depleted T cells, or PBMCs came the material, which was cDNA or gDNA.

As processed by the authors: Scientists estimated how many nucleated cells there were by amplifying reference gene primers. The data were produced by immunoSEQ multiplex PCR, yet TCRdb's version contains in-frame clones alone and is incomplete. D and trimming come from the DNA, and the V and J calls and clone size come from that table. The sample has about 190,000 clones; 70% to 85% are singletons. With 3 bases removed from V and 5 bases from J, the gap between germline ends came to 11 bases. The CDR3 spans 14 residues. CDR1 and CDR2 from the germline V gene are SEHNR and FQNEAQ (reference sequence).

The V and J genes are TRBV7-9 and TRBJ1-5; D perhaps matches TRBD1 (5 bases). The sequenced sample was peripheral blood. The receptor comes from a man in his fifties or sixties who had recovered from COVID-19. CDR3 coding DNA: TGTGCCAGCAGCTTTTCAGGGAACGATCAGCCCCAGCATTTT. The encoded protein is CASSFSGNDQPQHF.